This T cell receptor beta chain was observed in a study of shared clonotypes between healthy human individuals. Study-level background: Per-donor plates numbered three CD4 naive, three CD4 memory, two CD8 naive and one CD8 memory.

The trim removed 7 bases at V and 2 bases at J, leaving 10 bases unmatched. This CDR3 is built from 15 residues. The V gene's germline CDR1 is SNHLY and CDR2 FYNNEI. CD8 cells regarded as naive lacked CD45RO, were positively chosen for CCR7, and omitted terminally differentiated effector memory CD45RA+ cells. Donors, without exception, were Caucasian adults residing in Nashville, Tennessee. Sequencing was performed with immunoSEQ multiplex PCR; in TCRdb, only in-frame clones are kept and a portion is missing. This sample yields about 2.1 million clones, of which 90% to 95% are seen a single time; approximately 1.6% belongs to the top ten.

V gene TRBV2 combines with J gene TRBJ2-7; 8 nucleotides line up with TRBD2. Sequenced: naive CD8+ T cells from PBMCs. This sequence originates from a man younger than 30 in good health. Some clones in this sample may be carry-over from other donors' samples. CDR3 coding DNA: TGTGCCAGCAACGCCGAAGCGGGAGCCCCCTACGAGCAGTACTTC. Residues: CASNAEAGAPYEQYF.